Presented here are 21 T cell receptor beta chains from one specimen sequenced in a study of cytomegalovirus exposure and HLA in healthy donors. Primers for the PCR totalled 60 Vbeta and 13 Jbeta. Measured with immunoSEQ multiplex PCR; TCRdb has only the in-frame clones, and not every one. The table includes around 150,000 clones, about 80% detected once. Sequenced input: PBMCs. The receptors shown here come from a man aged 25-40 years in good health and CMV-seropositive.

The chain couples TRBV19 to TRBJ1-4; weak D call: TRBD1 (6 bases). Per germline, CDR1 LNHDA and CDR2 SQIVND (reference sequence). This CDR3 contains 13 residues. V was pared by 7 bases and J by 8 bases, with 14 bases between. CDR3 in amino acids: CASTTGLREKLFF. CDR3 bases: TGTGCCAGTACCACAGGGCTTCGGGAAAAACTGTTTTTT.

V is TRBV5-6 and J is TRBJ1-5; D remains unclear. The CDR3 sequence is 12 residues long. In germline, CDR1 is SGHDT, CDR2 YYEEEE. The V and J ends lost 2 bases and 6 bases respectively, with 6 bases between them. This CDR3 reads CASSFGGQPQHF. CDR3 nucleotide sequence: TGTGCCAGCAGCTTTGGAGGTCAGCCCCAGCATTTT.

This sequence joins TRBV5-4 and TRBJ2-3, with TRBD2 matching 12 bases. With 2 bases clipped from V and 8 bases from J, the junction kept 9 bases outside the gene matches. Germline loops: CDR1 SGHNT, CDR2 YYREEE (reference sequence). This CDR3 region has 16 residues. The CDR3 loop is CASSFRLAGVNGTQYF. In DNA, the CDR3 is TGTGCCAGCAGCTTTCGACTAGCGGGGGTCAACGGTACGCAGTATTTT. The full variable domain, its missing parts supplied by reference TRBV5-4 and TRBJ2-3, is ETGVTQSPTHLIKTRGQQVTLRCSSQSGHNTVSWYQQALGQGPQFIFQYYREEENGRGNFPPRFSGLQFPNYSSELNVNALELDDSALYLCASSFRLAGVNGTQYFGPGTRLTVL.

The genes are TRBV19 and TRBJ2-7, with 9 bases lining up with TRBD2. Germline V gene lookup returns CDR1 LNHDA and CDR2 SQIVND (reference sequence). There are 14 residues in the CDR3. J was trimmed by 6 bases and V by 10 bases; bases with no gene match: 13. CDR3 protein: CATSIGASGAEQYF. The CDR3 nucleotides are TGTGCCACTAGCATCGGGGCTAGCGGGGCCGAGCAGTACTTC.

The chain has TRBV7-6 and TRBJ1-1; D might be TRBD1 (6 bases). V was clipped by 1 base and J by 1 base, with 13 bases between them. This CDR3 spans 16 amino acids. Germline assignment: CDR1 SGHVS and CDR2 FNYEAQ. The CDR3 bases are TGTGCCAGCAGCTTAGTCCTAGGGGGGGGGAACACTGAAGCTTTCTTT. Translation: CASSLVLGGGNTEAFF.

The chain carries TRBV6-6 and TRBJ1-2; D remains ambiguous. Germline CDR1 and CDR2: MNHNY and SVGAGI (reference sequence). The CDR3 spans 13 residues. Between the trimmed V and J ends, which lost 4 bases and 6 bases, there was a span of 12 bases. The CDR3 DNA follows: TGTGCCAGCAGTTCCGGGGTAGTTCATGGCTACACCTTC. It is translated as CASSSGVVHGYTF.

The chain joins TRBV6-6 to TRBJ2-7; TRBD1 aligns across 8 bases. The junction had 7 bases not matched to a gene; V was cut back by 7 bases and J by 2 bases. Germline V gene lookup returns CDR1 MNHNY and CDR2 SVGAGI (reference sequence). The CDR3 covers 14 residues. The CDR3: CASTLTGDAYEQYF. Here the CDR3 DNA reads TGTGCCAGCACTTTGACAGGGGATGCCTACGAGCAGTACTTC.

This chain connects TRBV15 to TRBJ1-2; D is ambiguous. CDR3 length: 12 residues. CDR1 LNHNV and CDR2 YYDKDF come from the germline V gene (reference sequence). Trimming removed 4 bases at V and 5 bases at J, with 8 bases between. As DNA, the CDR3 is TGTGCCACCAGCAACGGGGTTTATGGCTACACCTTC. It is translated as CATSNGVYGYTF.

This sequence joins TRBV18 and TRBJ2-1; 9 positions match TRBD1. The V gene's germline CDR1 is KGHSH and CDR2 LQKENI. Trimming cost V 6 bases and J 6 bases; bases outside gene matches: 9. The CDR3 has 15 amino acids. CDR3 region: CASSTDGTGTNEQFF. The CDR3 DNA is TGTGCCAGCTCGACCGACGGGACAGGGACCAATGAGCAGTTCTTC.

The CDR3 nucleotides read TGTGCCAGCAGCTTGGGACTAGCGGGAGCGGTCGGGGAGCTGTTTTTT. Translation gives CASSLGLAGAVGELFF. V usage is TRBV5-4 and J usage is TRBJ2-2, with TRBD2 matching 12 bases. CDR3 length: 16 amino acids. Looked up from germline, CDR1 is SGHNT and CDR2 is YYREEE (reference sequence). The V segment lost 0 bases and the J segment 7 bases; nucleotides outside the gene matches: 4. Combining the CDR3 with reference TRBV5-4 and TRBJ2-2 gives the whole variable domain ETGVTQSPTHLIKTRGQQVTLRCSSQSGHNTVSWYQQALGQGPQFIFQYYREEENGRGNFPPRFSGLQFPNYSSELNVNALELDDSALYLCASSLGLAGAVGELFFGEGSRLTVL.

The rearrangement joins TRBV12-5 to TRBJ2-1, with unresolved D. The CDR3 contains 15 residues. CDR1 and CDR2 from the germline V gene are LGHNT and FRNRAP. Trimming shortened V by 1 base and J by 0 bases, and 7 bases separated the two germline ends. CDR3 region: CASGLGRYSYNEQFF. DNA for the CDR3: TGTGCTAGTGGTTTGGGCAGATACTCCTACAATGAGCAGTTCTTC.

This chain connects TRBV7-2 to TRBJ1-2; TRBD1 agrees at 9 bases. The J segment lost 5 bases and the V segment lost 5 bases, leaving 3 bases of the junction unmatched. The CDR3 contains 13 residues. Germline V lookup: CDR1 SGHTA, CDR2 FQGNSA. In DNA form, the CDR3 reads TGTGCCAGCAGCCCTGGGACAGGGTATGGCTACACCTTC. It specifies CASSPGTGYGYTF. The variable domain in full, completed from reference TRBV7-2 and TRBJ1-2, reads GAGVSQSPSNKVTEKGKDVELRCDPISGHTALYWYRQSLGQGLEFLIYFQGNSAPDKSGLPSDRFSAERTGGSVSTLTIQRTQQEDSAVYLCASSPGTGYGYTFGSGTRLTVV.

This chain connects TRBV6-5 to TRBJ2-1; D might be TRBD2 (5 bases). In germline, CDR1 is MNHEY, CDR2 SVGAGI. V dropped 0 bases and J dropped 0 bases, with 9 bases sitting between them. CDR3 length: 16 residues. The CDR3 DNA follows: TGTGCCAGCAGTTACTCGTGGGAGACCTCCTACAATGAGCAGTTCTTC. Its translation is CASSYSWETSYNEQFF.

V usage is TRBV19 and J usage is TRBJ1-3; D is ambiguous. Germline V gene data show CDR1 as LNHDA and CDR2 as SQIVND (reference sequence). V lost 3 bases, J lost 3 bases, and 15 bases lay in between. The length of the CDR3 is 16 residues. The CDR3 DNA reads TGTGCCAGTAGTATTCCGGAGCCGGGGATTGGAAACACCATATATTTT. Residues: CASSIPEPGIGNTIYF.

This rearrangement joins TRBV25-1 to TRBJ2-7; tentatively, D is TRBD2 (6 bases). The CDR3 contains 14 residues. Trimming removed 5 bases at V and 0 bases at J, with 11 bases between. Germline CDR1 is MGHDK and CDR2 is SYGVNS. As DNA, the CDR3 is TGTGCCAGCAGTAAATTGGGGGGCTCCTACGAGCAGTACTTC. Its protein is CASSKLGGSYEQYF.

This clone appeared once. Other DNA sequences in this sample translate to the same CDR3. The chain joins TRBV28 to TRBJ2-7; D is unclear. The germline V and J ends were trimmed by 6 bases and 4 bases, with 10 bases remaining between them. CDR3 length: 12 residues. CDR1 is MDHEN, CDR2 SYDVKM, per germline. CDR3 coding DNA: TGTGCCAGCAGCCTTGCAGGTTACGAGCAGTACTTC. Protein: CASSLAGYEQYF.

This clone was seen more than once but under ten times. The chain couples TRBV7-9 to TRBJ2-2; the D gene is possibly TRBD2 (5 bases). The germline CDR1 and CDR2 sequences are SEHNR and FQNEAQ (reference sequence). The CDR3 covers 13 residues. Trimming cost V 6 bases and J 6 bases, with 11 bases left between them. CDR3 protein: CASRPTRAGELFF. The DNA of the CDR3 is TGTGCCAGCAGACCTACTAGGGCCGGGGAGCTGTTTTTT.

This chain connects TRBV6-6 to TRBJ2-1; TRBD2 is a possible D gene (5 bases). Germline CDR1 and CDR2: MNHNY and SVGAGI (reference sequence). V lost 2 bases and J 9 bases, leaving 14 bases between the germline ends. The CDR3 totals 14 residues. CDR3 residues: CASSYAREFGEQFF. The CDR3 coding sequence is TGTGCCAGCAGTTACGCGAGGGAATTCGGTGAGCAGTTCTTC.

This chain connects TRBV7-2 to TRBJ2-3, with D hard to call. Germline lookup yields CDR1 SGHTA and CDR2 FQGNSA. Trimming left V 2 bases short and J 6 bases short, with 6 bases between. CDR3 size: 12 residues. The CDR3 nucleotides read TGTGCCAGCAGCTTATCTCGGGATACGCAGTATTTT. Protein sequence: CASSLSRDTQYF.

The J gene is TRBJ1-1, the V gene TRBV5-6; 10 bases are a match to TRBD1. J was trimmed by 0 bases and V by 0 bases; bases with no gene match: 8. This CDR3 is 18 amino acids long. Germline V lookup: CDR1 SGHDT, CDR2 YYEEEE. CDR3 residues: CASSLEGQGGFMNTEAFF. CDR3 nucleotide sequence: TGTGCCAGCAGCTTGGAAGGACAGGGGGGGTTTATGAACACTGAAGCTTTCTTT.

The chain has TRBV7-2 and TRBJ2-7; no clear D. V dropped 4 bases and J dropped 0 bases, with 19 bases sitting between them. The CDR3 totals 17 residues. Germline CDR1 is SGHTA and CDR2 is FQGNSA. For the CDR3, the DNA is TGTGCCAGCAGCTCCGAAACGAGAGCACCTTACTCCTACGAGCAGTACTTC. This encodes CASSSETRAPYSYEQYF. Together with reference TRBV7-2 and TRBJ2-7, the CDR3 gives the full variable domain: GAGVSQSPSNKVTEKGKDVELRCDPISGHTALYWYRQSLGQGLEFLIYFQGNSAPDKSGLPSDRFSAERTGGSVSTLTIQRTQQEDSAVYLCASSSETRAPYSYEQYFGPGTRLTVT.